The 14 T cell receptor beta chains presented below share a single source sample, sequenced in a study of T cell responses to AZD1222 COVID-19 vaccine. TCRdb's table, derived via immunoSEQ multiplex PCR, lists solely in-frame clones and lacks some. The table includes 150,000 to 170,000 clones, about 87% detected once. The source material was peripheral blood, sampled on day 0 of AZD1222 vaccination. These receptors were obtained from an adult in good health.

The CDR3, as DNA: TGTGCCAGCAGCTTAGGGCCAGGACTCATGAACACTGAAGCTTTCTTT. Amino acids: CASSLGPGLMNTEAFF. The chain recombines TRBV7-9 with TRBJ1-1; no definite D call. V shed 1 base and J shed 0 bases, with 12 bases lying between them. The CDR3 covers 16 residues. CDR1 is SEHNR and CDR2 is FQNEAQ in the germline V gene (reference sequence).

The chain combines TRBV24-1 with TRBJ1-1, with D uncertain. The CDR3 covers 14 residues. The V gene's germline CDR1 is KGHDR and CDR2 SFDVKD. The V gene lost 4 bases and the J gene lost 1 base, with 9 bases spanning the gap. The CDR3 DNA sequence: TGTGCCACCAGTGACCCAAACAAGAACACTGAAGCTTTCTTT. Translating it yields CATSDPNKNTEAFF.

J is TRBJ1-4 and V is TRBV11-2; D is unclear. V gave up 5 bases and J gave up 8 bases, with 18 bases separating them. This CDR3 comprises 15 residues. Germline CDR1 is SGHAT and CDR2 is FQNNGV. The CDR3 DNA sequence: TGTGCCAGCAGCCCTAGCTGGGGTGAGGAGGAAAAACTGTTTTTT. Its translation: CASSPSWGEEEKLFF.

The chain employs TRBV11-2 and TRBJ1-1; no reliable D call. There are 15 residues in the CDR3. Trimming cost V 0 bases and J 5 bases, with 13 bases left between them. Germline CDR1 is SGHAT and CDR2 is FQNNGV. The CDR3 region is CASSLEPGRRTEAFF. In nucleotides, the CDR3 is TGTGCCAGCAGCTTAGAACCCGGGCGACGGACTGAAGCTTTCTTT.

The chain joins TRBV28 to TRBJ1-4, with D hard to call. With 5 bases removed from V and 4 bases from J, the gap between germline ends came to 23 bases. Germline V gene lookup returns CDR1 MDHEN and CDR2 SYDVKM. The CDR3 loop spans 18 amino acids. The CDR3 nucleotides are TGTGCCAGCAGTGGGTTAGGACCGGTAAAGGAGGGTAATGAAAAACTGTTTTTT. It translates to CASSGLGPVKEGNEKLFF.

This chain links TRBV6-5 with TRBJ1-3; 9 bases fit TRBD1. This CDR3 region has 13 residues. In germline, CDR1 is MNHEY, CDR2 SVGAGI. V trimming: 8 bases; J trimming: 3 bases; junction bases outside the gene matches: 2. CDR3 in amino acids: CASGDRDGNTIYF. The CDR3 coding sequence is TGTGCCAGCGGGGACAGGGATGGAAACACCATATATTTT.

The chain has TRBV25-1 and TRBJ1-6, with TRBD1 identical over 7 bases. CDR3 length: 16 amino acids. V was pared by 2 bases and J by 6 bases, with 7 bases of the junction left unmatched. CDR1 is MGHDK and CDR2 is SYGVNS in the germline V gene. CDR3 DNA sequence: TGTGCCAGCAGTGAACCCTACCAGGGGGGTAATTCACCCCTCCACTTT. Translated: CASSEPYQGGNSPLHF.

The chain employs TRBV4-3 and TRBJ1-6; TRBD1 aligns across 10 bases. The CDR3 has 15 residues. Trimming removed 5 bases from V and 7 bases from J; junction bases left unmatched: 5. Germline CDR1 reads LGHNA; CDR2 reads YSLEER. This CDR3 reads CASSGDRGINSPLHF. DNA of the CDR3: TGCGCCAGCAGCGGGGACAGGGGAATCAATTCACCCCTCCACTTT.

The chain couples TRBV6-2 or TRBV6-3 to TRBJ2-1; 11 bases map to TRBD2. The V gene end was trimmed by 2 bases and the J gene end by 0 bases; junction bases not matched to a gene: 6. The CDR3 covers 18 residues. CDR1 MNHEY and CDR2 SVGEGT come from the germline V gene. The CDR3 sequence is CASSYGLAGGRSYNEQFF. CDR3 nucleotides: TGTGCCAGCAGTTACGGGCTAGCGGGGGGCCGCTCCTACAATGAGCAGTTCTTC.

The gene calls are TRBV19 and TRBJ2-2; D remains ambiguous. The CDR3 sequence is 13 residues long. Trimming cost V 6 bases and J 6 bases, with 11 bases left between them. The germline gives CDR1 LNHDA, CDR2 SQIVND (reference sequence). The CDR3 region is CASSRGRPGELFF. The DNA for the CDR3 is TGTGCCAGTAGCCGCGGTCGGCCCGGGGAGCTGTTTTTT.

The V and J genes are TRBV19 and TRBJ2-2; 9 nucleotides line up with TRBD1. The CDR3 loop spans 15 amino acids. CDR1 LNHDA and CDR2 SQIVND come from the germline V gene (reference sequence). The J segment lost 6 bases and the V segment lost 5 bases, leaving 7 bases of the junction unmatched. The CDR3 region is CASSAGQGRPGELFF. The DNA for the CDR3 is TGTGCCAGTAGTGCCGGACAGGGGAGGCCCGGGGAGCTGTTTTTT.

This chain joins TRBV13 and TRBJ1-2; 9 positions match TRBD1. The CDR3 consists of 15 residues. After removal of 5 bases from V and 6 bases from J, the junction contained 10 bases not matched to a gene. CDR1 PRHDT and CDR2 FYEKMQ come from the germline V gene (reference sequence). CDR3 amino acids: CASSPRDRARNGYTF. For the CDR3, the DNA is TGTGCCAGCAGCCCCCGGGACAGGGCTAGAAATGGCTACACCTTC.

V gene TRBV6-4 combines with J gene TRBJ1-6; maybe TRBD1 (6 bases). The germline V gene encodes CDR1 MRHNA and CDR2 SNTAGT. CDR3 length equals 13 residues. V was trimmed by 4 bases and J by 10 bases, leaving 11 bases between them. The CDR3 protein is CASSADSKSPLHF. The CDR3 coding sequence is TGTGCCAGCAGTGCGGACAGTAAATCACCCCTCCACTTT.

The rearrangement links TRBV19 to TRBJ1-3; possibly TRBD1 for D (5 bases). CDR3 size: 15 residues. Deletions cut 6 bases from V and 2 bases from J, with 14 bases between. Germline V gene sequence: CDR1 LNHDA, CDR2 SQIVND (reference sequence). CDR3 nucleotides: TGTGCCAGTAGGCCCAGGGAAAATACTGGAAACACCATATATTTT. Encoded protein: CASRPRENTGNTIYF.